This T cell receptor (beta chain) was sequenced during a study of T cell repertoires in cytomegalovirus infection (dated by TCRdb to the late 2010s). About the study as a whole: The HLA type of each donor mattered for the analysis, because public TCR beta signatures pointed to carriage of CMV infection along with the matching HLA type.

The CDR3 holds 16 amino acids from the cysteine to the phenylalanine. Of all the DNA, just the CDR3 is kept, 48 bases in frame from base 1. Reading the germline V gene gives CDR1 MGHRA and CDR2 YSYEKL. Trimming accounts for 0 bases at V and 5 bases at J, while the number of junction bases matched to no gene is 8. Instrument on record: Illumina HiSeq 1500. Through fastp at Q25 and MiXCR, TCRdb rebuilt clones from the public reads, retaining in-frame beta chains. Each CDR3 protein appears once, grouped with its most common genes and DNA. Across this sample there are a few hundred thousand distinct CDR3 sequences, with 26% seen only once. Together, the top ten hold about 13% of the sample. On this clonotype: No cognate antigen has been identified for it. No per-base quality is available; no much larger clone lies one base away.

Study-level results and caveats: Carriers of CMV infection plus the relevant HLA type were discriminated by the cumulative frequency of public TCR beta family members in the study cohort and in an independent 352-donor cohort. The ex vivo response was dominated by HLA-C-restricted CMV-specific TCR beta clonotypes, which also provided the single most frequent clonotype in two of eight donors.

This TCR was sampled from a human donor in good health (CMV status not recorded). Some clones in this sample may be carry-over from other donors' samples. The sequence is built from TRBV4-1 and TRBJ2-5; TRBD2 agrees with 8 junctional bases. Sequencing input: PBMCs. The sequenced DNA: TGCGCCAGCAGCCAAGAACGAGCGGGAGTGGTGGAGACCCAGTACTTC. Its protein product is CASSQERAGVVETQYF.